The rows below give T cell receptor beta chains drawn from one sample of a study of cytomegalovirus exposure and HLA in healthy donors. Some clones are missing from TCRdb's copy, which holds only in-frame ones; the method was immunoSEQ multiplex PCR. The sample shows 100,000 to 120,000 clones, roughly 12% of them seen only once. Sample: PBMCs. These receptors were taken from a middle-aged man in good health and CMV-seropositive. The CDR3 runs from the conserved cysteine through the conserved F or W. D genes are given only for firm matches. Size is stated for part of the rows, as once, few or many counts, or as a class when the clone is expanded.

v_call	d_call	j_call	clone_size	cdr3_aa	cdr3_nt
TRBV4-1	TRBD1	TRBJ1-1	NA	CASSQGPDRAVLF	TGCGCCAGCAGCCAAGGACCGGACAGGGCGGTACTTTTT
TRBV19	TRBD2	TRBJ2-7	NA	CASSIGPSGSYEQYF	TGTGCCAGTAGTATAGGTCCTAGCGGTTCCTACGAGCAGTACTTC
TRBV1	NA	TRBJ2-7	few	CTSSQEITGGSGRSYEQYF	TGCACCAGCAGCCAAGAGATAACCGGCGGGAGCGGTCGCTCCTACGAGCAGTACTTC
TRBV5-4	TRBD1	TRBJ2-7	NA	CASTRTGTGGSEQYF	TGTGCCAGCACGAGAACCGGGACAGGGGGTTCCGAGCAGTACTTC
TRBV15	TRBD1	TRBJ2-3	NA	CATSQGAEDTQYF	TGTGCCACCAGTCAGGGGGCGGAGGATACGCAGTATTTT
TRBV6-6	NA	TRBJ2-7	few	CASSERLEYYEQYF	TGTGCCAGCAGCGAGAGACTAGAGTACTACGAGCAGTACTTC
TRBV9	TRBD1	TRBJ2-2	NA	CASSPGTRNTGELFF	TGTGCCAGCAGCCCCGGGACAAGGAACACAGGGGAGCTGTTTTTC
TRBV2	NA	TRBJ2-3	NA	CASIRGHTQYF	TGTGCCAGCATAAGAGGTCATACGCAGTATTTT
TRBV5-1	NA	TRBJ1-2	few	CASSSTPGGADGYTF	TGCGCCAGCAGTTCGACCCCAGGCGGGGCGGATGGCTACACCTTC
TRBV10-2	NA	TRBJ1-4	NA	CASTLGQSEEKLFF	TGCGCCAGCACCTTAGGACAGTCGGAAGAAAAACTGTTTTTT
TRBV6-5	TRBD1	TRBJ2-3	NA	CASSYSLRDSATQYF	TGTGCCAGCAGTTACTCGCTTAGGGACAGCGCTACGCAGTATTTT
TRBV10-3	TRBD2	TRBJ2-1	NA	CAISGPRRTSGDNEQFF	TGTGCCATCAGTGGGCCCCGCAGGACTAGCGGTGACAATGAGCAGTTCTTC
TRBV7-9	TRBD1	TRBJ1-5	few	CASSEGQGDSNQPQHF	TGTGCCAGCAGTGAAGGACAGGGGGATAGCAATCAGCCCCAGCATTTT
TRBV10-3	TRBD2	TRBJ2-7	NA	CAIRGGLGLAGADEQYF	TGTGCCATCAGGGGGGGACTGGGGCTAGCGGGAGCCGACGAGCAGTACTTC
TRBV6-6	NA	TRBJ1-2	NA	CASREPGGNYGYTF	TGTGCCAGCAGAGAGCCGGGGGGAAACTATGGCTACACCTTC